These 6 T cell receptor beta chains were sequenced from one sample in a study of T cells in Graves' hyperthyroidism and ophthalmopathy. RNA transcripts were the template for amplifying TCR beta CDR3 regions. RT-PCR in the first round (using the HTBI primer set) targeted the TCR CDR3. TCRdb re-analysed the multiplex PCR reads in MiXCR, keeping a single row per CDR3 protein. The sample has fewer than 55,000 distinct CDR3 sequences; 54% are singletons. Material for sequencing was peripheral blood or thyroid tissue (not recorded which). These receptors were collected from a man between 18 and 35 years old with Graves' hyperthyroidism.

The V and J genes are TRBV10-2 and TRBJ1-5; D not certain. Germline CDR1 and CDR2: WSHSY and SAAADI. V gave up 6 bases and J gave up 4 bases, with 7 bases separating them. CDR3 length equals 12 residues. In DNA form, the CDR3 reads TGCGCCAGCAGGGACGGTAATCAGCCCCAGCATTTT. This translates into CASRDGNQPQHF.

The genes are TRBV10-3 and TRBJ2-7, with 8 bases identical to TRBD1. The junction had 4 bases not matched to a gene; V was cut back by 7 bases and J by 2 bases. Germline V gene sequence: CDR1 ENHRY, CDR2 SYGVKD. The CDR3 length is 13 residues. For the CDR3, the DNA is TGTGCCATCAAGCCGGGACAGGCCTACGAGCAGTACTTC. Translating gives CAIKPGQAYEQYF.

The V and J genes are TRBV5-1 and TRBJ1-2, with D maybe TRBD1 (6 bases). From germline, CDR1 is SGHRS and CDR2 YFSETQ. The V and J ends lost 0 bases and 5 bases respectively, with 11 bases between them. The CDR3 loop spans 14 amino acids. The CDR3 sequence is CASSLVQGRYGYTF. CDR3 in DNA: TGCGCCAGCAGCTTGGTTCAGGGGAGGTATGGCTACACCTTC. The full variable domain, in which reference TRBV5-1 and TRBJ1-2 provide the parts outside the CDR3, is KAGVTQTPRYLIKTRGQQVTLSCSPISGHRSVSWYQQTPGQGLQFLFEYFSETQRNKGNFPGRFSGRQFSNSRSEMNVSTLELGDSALYLCASSLVQGRYGYTFGSGTRLTVV.

This clonotype was observed many times. The chain uses TRBV7-9 and TRBJ1-2; 8 bases match TRBD1. V lost 5 bases, J lost 8 bases, and 7 bases stayed unmatched. Germline V lookup: CDR1 SEHNR, CDR2 FQNEAQ (reference sequence). This CDR3 comprises 13 residues. CDR3 nucleotide sequence: TGTGCCAGCAGCCAGGACAGGGTGGAGGGCTACACCTTC. It encodes CASSQDRVEGYTF.

In this sample, this clonotype turned up many times. The J gene is TRBJ1-4, the V gene TRBV6-2 or TRBV6-3; D unclear. The germline gives CDR1 MNHEY, CDR2 SVGEGT. The CDR3 totals 14 residues. V was shortened by 2 bases and J by 8 bases, with 12 bases between the two germline ends. The CDR3 DNA reads as TGTGCCAGCAGTTACCCCGGAGCACTGGAAAAACTGTTTTTT. Amino acid sequence: CASSYPGALEKLFF.

The V and J genes are TRBV2 and TRBJ1-1; D remains ambiguous. Trimming removed 6 bases at V and 4 bases at J, with 15 bases between. The V gene's germline CDR1 is SNHLY and CDR2 FYNNEI. The CDR3 covers 14 residues. CDR3 sequence reads: CASSPWAGGTEAFF. In nucleotides, the CDR3 is TGTGCCAGCAGCCCCTGGGCGGGTGGCACTGAAGCTTTCTTT.